One sample yielded the 28 T cell receptor beta chains listed below, sequenced in a study of cytomegalovirus exposure and HLA in healthy donors (dated by TCRdb to about 2017). The protocol used for the library was the immunoSEQ multiplex PCR assay. For the multiplex PCR, a mixture combining 60 forward primers for TCR Vbeta segments and 13 reverse primers for TCR Jbeta segments was used. TCRdb mirrors the immuneACCESS table, restricted to in-frame sequences. Some clones are absent from its copies; in checked studies, under half trace to an unresolved V gene, and the reason for the others is unknown. In this sample the table shows 35,000 to 45,000 clones, less than 85% of which occur a single time. Together, the top ten hold 10% of the sample. Input material: PBMCs. The source of these receptors is a woman between 18 and 30 years old in good health and CMV-seropositive.

The chain joins TRBV7-9 to TRBJ2-3, with TRBD2 identical over 8 bases. The CDR3 has 17 residues. Trimming took 4 bases from V and 0 from J; bases not matched to a gene: 9. CDR1 is SEHNR, CDR2 FQNEAQ, per germline (reference sequence). CDR3 DNA sequence: TGTGCCAGCAGCTCCCGGGGGGGATTAACTAGCACAGATACGCAGTATTTT. The encoded protein is CASSSRGGLTSTDTQYF.

In its sample, this clone ranks as medium-sized (0.01 to 0.1%). The chain is built from TRBV29-1 and TRBJ2-6; 12 bases are a match to TRBD2. The CDR3 spans 18 residues. The germline V gene has CDR1 SQVTM and CDR2 ANQGSEA. V shed 6 bases and J 1 base; nucleotides not matched to a gene: 10. CDR3 region: CSVMTSGSRISGANVLTF. CDR3 nucleotide sequence: TGCAGCGTCATGACTAGCGGGAGTAGGATTTCTGGGGCCAACGTCCTGACTTTC.

The sample holds one count of this clone. The chain has TRBV30 and TRBJ2-5; D ambiguous. This CDR3 comprises 13 residues. Germline CDR1 is GTSNPN and CDR2 is SVGIG (reference sequence). Trimming left V 4 bases short and J 5 bases short, with 14 bases between. The CDR3 DNA reads TGTGCCTGGATGGAGAATGATGTGGAGACCCAGTACTTC. It specifies CAWMENDVETQYF.

The chain carries TRBV15 and TRBJ1-6; D might be TRBD1 (5 bases). This CDR3 has 14 residues. The V gene lost 4 bases and the J gene lost 9 bases, with 13 bases spanning the gap. Germline CDR1 reads LNHNV; CDR2 reads YYDKDF (reference sequence). CDR3 coding DNA: TGTGCCACCAGCACCCGACAGTCTGGTTCACCCCTCCACTTT. Its translation: CATSTRQSGSPLHF.

The rearrangement joins TRBV11-2 to TRBJ2-1, with 7 bases that match TRBD1. V lost 1 base to trimming and J lost 1 base; unmatched junction nucleotides: 4. Germline CDR1 and CDR2: SGHAT and FQNNGV. This CDR3 spans 16 amino acids. CDR3 DNA: TGTGCCAGCAGCTTAGGGATGACAGGGTCCTACAATGAGCAGTTCTTC. Amino acids: CASSLGMTGSYNEQFF.

The CDR3 is CSVVSGRTLDTQYF. The CDR3 DNA reads as TGCAGCGTTGTATCCGGGAGGACTTTAGATACGCAGTATTTT. This chain joins TRBV29-1 and TRBJ2-3, with 7 bases that match TRBD2. The CDR3 is 14 residues long. Germline CDR1 reads SQVTM; CDR2 reads ANQGSEA. The J segment lost 5 bases and the V segment lost 4 bases, leaving 9 bases of the junction unmatched.

The J gene is TRBJ2-1, the V gene TRBV29-1, with D unclear. The CDR3 loop spans 10 amino acids. V was trimmed by 6 bases and J by 4 bases, leaving 4 bases between them. The germline V gene encodes CDR1 SQVTM and CDR2 ANQGSEA. CDR3 sequence: CSVTYNEQFF. The CDR3 region has the DNA TGCAGCGTCACATACAATGAGCAGTTCTTC.

This chain connects TRBV7-9 to TRBJ2-1; tentatively, D is TRBD2 (6 bases). This CDR3 comprises 15 residues. The ends were cut back, 5 bases at V and 5 bases at J, with 16 bases in the middle. Germline assignment: CDR1 SEHNR and CDR2 FQNEAQ (reference sequence). The CDR3 coding sequence is TGTGCCAGCAGCCTTATGCGGGATCCGAACAATGAGCAGTTCTTC. It translates to CASSLMRDPNNEQFF.

The J gene is TRBJ2-7, the V gene TRBV15, with D hard to call. Germline V gene data show CDR1 as LNHNV and CDR2 as YYDKDF (reference sequence). Trimming shortened V by 0 bases and J by 0 bases, and 6 bases separated the two germline ends. The CDR3 covers 14 residues. The CDR3: CATSRESSSYEQYF. Here the CDR3 DNA reads TGTGCCACCAGCAGAGAAAGCTCCTCCTACGAGCAGTACTTC.

The V and J genes are TRBV5-1 and TRBJ2-3; 9 nucleotides agree with TRBD2. The length of the CDR3 is 15 residues. Per germline, CDR1 SGHRS and CDR2 YFSETQ. Unmatched junction bases numbered 9, after V lost 2 bases and J lost 8 bases. The CDR3 nucleotides read TGCGCCAGCAGCTTCAATAGCGGGAGAGGGGGTACGCAGTATTTT. Its translation is CASSFNSGRGGTQYF.

V gene TRBV6-5 combines with J gene TRBJ1-2, with TRBD1 as a possible D gene (5 bases). The CDR3 length is 15 residues. V dropped 2 bases and J dropped 6 bases, with 16 bases sitting between them. Germline assignment: CDR1 MNHEY and CDR2 SVGAGI. CDR3 DNA: TGTGCCAGCAGTTACGGGGTAACACGGGGGGATGGCTACACCTTC. Amino acids: CASSYGVTRGDGYTF.

This clone came up once. The chain has TRBV2 and TRBJ1-6; D not certain. The ends were cut back, 6 bases at V and 10 bases at J, with 16 bases in the middle. The CDR3 covers 14 residues. The germline CDR1 and CDR2 sequences are SNHLY and FYNNEI. The CDR3 coding sequence is TGTGCCAGCAGGACATACGCCTCGGGATCACCCCTCCACTTT. Translated, it gives CASRTYASGSPLHF.

In this sample, this clone turned up once. J is TRBJ2-1 and V is TRBV27; weak D call: TRBD2 (5 bases). Trimming took 8 bases from V and 0 from J, leaving 14 bases between them. Germline-derived CDR1 and CDR2 are MNHEY and SMNVEV (reference sequence). This CDR3 comprises 15 residues. The CDR3 sequence is CASREGVSSYNEQFF. The CDR3 nucleotides read TGTGCCAGCCGTGAGGGAGTGAGCTCCTACAATGAGCAGTTCTTC.

The chain combines TRBV30 with TRBJ1-1; no clear D. V lost 0 bases and J 0 bases, leaving 5 bases between the germline ends. The CDR3 spans 13 residues. Germline CDR1 reads GTSNPN; CDR2 reads SVGIG (reference sequence). This CDR3 is CAWSVSVNTEAFF. In DNA, the CDR3 is TGTGCCTGGAGTGTTTCCGTGAACACTGAAGCTTTCTTT. Combining the CDR3 with reference TRBV30 and TRBJ1-1 gives the whole variable domain SQTIHQWPATLVQPVGSPLSLECTVEGTSNPNLYWYRQAAGRGLQLLFYSVGIGQISSEVPQNLSASRPQDRQFILSSKKLLLSDSGFYLCAWSVSVNTEAFFGQGTRLTVV.

The chain combines TRBV11-2 with TRBJ1-2, with D tentatively TRBD1 (5 bases). The CDR3 extends over 13 amino acids. V lost 1 base and J lost 8, with 11 bases in between. CDR1 is SGHAT and CDR2 is FQNNGV in the germline V gene. The CDR3 loop reads CASSLATGNGYTF. For the CDR3, the DNA is TGTGCCAGCAGCTTAGCAACAGGAAACGGCTACACCTTC.

The sample holds a few counts of this clone. The chain joins TRBV7-2 to TRBJ2-7, with a weak D call TRBD2 (5 bases). Germline values: CDR1 SGHTA, CDR2 FQGNSA. This CDR3 contains 13 residues. Trimming removed 5 bases at V and 2 bases at J, with 10 bases between. For the CDR3, the DNA is TGTGCCAGCAGCGCGGACTTTGCCTACGAGCAGTACTTC. As protein: CASSADFAYEQYF.

The J gene is TRBJ2-7, the V gene TRBV6-6, with TRBD2 matching 8 bases. The V gene end was trimmed by 5 bases and the J gene end by 1 base; junction bases not matched to a gene: 7. Germline CDR1 and CDR2: MNHNY and SVGAGI (reference sequence). This CDR3 spans 15 amino acids. CDR3 sequence: CASSRGLGLSYEQYF. The CDR3 DNA reads as TGTGCCAGCAGTAGGGGACTAGGACTATCCTACGAGCAGTACTTC.

V usage is TRBV6-1 and J usage is TRBJ2-1; TRBD2 matches 12 bases. Losses at the gene ends were 2 bases for V and 7 bases for J; bases not matched to a gene: 6. The CDR3 contains 16 residues. Per germline, CDR1 MNHNS and CDR2 SASEGT. The CDR3 nucleotides read TGTGCCAGCAGTGAACGGCTAGCGGGAGGGCTAAATGAGCAGTTCTTC. Residues: CASSERLAGGLNEQFF.

This clone turned up a few times. The J gene is TRBJ2-7, the V gene TRBV19; 8 positions agree with TRBD1. Losses at the gene ends were 5 bases for V and 2 bases for J; bases not matched to a gene: 11. The V gene's germline CDR1 is LNHDA and CDR2 SQIVND (reference sequence). CDR3 length: 16 amino acids. The CDR3: CASSAGQGLGPYEQYF. CDR3 coding DNA: TGTGCCAGTAGTGCCGGACAGGGACTCGGGCCCTACGAGCAGTACTTC.

The chain employs TRBV7-2 and TRBJ2-5, with D possibly being TRBD2 (6 bases). Near its end, the DNA agrees better with TRBJ2-7, so the J call may be wrong. The germline CDR1 and CDR2 sequences are SGHTA and FQGNSA. The CDR3 length is 15 residues. CDR3 DNA sequence: TGTGCCAGCAGCTTAAGGGACTCGGAATCCTACGAGCAGTACTTC. It translates to CASSLRDSESYEQYF.

This clone came up once. The chain couples TRBV7-9 to TRBJ2-5, with 7 bases matching TRBD2. V shed 4 bases, J shed 5 bases, and the junction held 13 bases outside the gene matches. The CDR3 length is 16 residues. The germline V gene has CDR1 SEHNR and CDR2 FQNEAQ (reference sequence). The CDR3 region has the DNA TGTGCCAGCAGCTCCGGGGGAGCGGGGAACATTGAGACCCAGTACTTC. This sequence encodes CASSSGGAGNIETQYF. Looking up the rest from reference TRBV7-9 and TRBJ2-5 gives the full variable domain: DTGVSQNPRHKITKRGQNVTFRCDPISEHNRLYWYRQTLGQGPEFLTYFQNEAQLEKSRLLSDRFSAERPKGSFSTLEIQRTEQGDSAMYLCASSSGGAGNIETQYFGPGTRLLVL.

V and J are TRBV28 and TRBJ1-1; 9 nucleotides align to TRBD1. The CDR3 length is 15 residues. Germline CDR1 and CDR2: MDHEN and SYDVKM. V lost 5 bases, J lost 4 bases, and 8 bases stayed unmatched. The CDR3 reads CASSPDRGTGTEAFF. The DNA for the CDR3 is TGTGCCAGCAGTCCCGACAGGGGGACGGGCACTGAAGCTTTCTTT.

Turning to this clone: The junction departs from germline at one end; a sequencing error may be responsible. Additional DNA sequences in this sample encode the identical CDR3. As DNA, the CDR3 is TGCGCCAGCAGTCCCTCGCGGACTAGCGGAGCGTTACAAGAGACCCAGTACTTC. Translating gives CASSPSRTSGALQETQYF. The chain is built from TRBV27 and TRBJ2-5; 10 positions match TRBD2. The CDR3 consists of 18 residues. In germline, CDR1 is MNHEY, CDR2 SMNVEV (reference sequence).

This chain joins TRBV9 and TRBJ2-1; perhaps TRBD1 as D (5 bases). The germline V gene encodes CDR1 SGDLS and CDR2 YYNGEE. Trimming removed 3 bases from V and 10 bases from J, with 14 bases in between. This CDR3 is built from 13 residues. DNA for the CDR3: TGTGCCAGCAGCGCGTCCCGAGCAGGGGAGCAGTTCTTC. Amino acid sequence: CASSASRAGEQFF.

The chain joins TRBV28 to TRBJ1-6, with unresolved D. This CDR3 has 18 residues. Between the trimmed V and J ends, which lost 4 bases and 7 bases, there was a span of 23 bases. CDR1 and CDR2 from the germline V gene are MDHEN and SYDVKM. CDR3 DNA: TGTGCCAGCAGTTCGTCCCTACTACGGTCACCTGGGAATTCACCCCTCCACTTT. Translating gives CASSSSLLRSPGNSPLHF.

This clone has a handful of counts. The chain carries TRBV11-2 and TRBJ1-4; 7 bases are a match to TRBD1. The V gene end was trimmed by 6 bases and the J gene end by 5 bases; junction bases not matched to a gene: 6. CDR1 is SGHAT, CDR2 FQNNGV, per germline. The CDR3 covers 14 residues. The CDR3 sequence is CASRRDSANEKLFF. The CDR3, as DNA: TGTGCCAGCAGAAGGGACAGCGCCAATGAAAAACTGTTTTTT.

The chain employs TRBV19 and TRBJ2-1; TRBD2 matches at 12 bases. CDR1 and CDR2 (germline): LNHDA, SQIVND (reference sequence). Trimming took 5 bases from V and 6 from J; bases not matched to a gene: 2. The CDR3 runs to 14 residues. DNA of the CDR3: TGTGCCAGTAGTGGACTAGCGGGAAGCAATGAGCAGTTCTTC. It is translated as CASSGLAGSNEQFF.

The CDR3 DNA is TGTGCCAGCGGACAGGGCCCCACAGATACGCAGTATTTT. It encodes CASGQGPTDTQYF. The chain recombines TRBV9 with TRBJ2-3, with 8 bases matching TRBD1. The CDR3 is 13 residues long. Germline CDR1 SGDLS, CDR2 YYNGEE. V lost 7 bases to trimming and J lost 2 bases; unmatched junction nucleotides: 3.